The T cell receptor beta chain under discussion was sequenced for a study of blood T cell repertoires in COVID-19. In the original processing: Nucleated cell number was recorded as an estimate derived from reference gene primer amplification. Profiling relied on immunoSEQ multiplex PCR, and the TCRdb table lists in-frame clones only, not all of them. Clone size and V and J calls were adopted from that table, with D and trimming inferred from the DNA. The table lists roughly 250,000 clones, approximately 92% of them singletons. V was clipped by 5 bases and J by 5 bases, with 17 bases between them. CDR3 length: 15 amino acids. From germline, CDR1 is ENHRY and CDR2 SYGVKD.

The gene calls are TRBV10-3 and TRBJ2-3, with D possibly TRBD2 on 6 matching bases. This clonotype was sampled from a young adult with COVID-19, enrolled during active disease. Input material: peripheral blood. The CDR3 sequence is CAISLTRASIDTQYF. CDR3 sequence (DNA): TGTGCCATCAGTTTGACTAGGGCTTCTATAGATACGCAGTATTTT.